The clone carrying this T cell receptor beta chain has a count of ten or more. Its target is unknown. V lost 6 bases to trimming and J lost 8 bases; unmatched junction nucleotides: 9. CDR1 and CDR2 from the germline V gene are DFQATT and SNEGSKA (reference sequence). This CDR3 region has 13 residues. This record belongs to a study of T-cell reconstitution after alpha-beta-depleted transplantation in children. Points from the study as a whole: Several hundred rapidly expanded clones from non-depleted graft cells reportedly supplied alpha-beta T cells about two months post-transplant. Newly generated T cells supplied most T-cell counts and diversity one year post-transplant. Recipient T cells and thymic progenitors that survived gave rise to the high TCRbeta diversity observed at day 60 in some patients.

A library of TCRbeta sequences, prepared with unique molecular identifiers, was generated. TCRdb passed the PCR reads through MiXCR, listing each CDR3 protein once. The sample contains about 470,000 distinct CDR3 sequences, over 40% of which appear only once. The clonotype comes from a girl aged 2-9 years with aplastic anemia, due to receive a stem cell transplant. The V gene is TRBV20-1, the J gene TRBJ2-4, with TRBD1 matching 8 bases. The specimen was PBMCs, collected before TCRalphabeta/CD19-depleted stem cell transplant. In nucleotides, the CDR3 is TGCAGTGCGAGACAGGGGTATAGGGACATTCAGTACTTC. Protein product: CSARQGYRDIQYF.